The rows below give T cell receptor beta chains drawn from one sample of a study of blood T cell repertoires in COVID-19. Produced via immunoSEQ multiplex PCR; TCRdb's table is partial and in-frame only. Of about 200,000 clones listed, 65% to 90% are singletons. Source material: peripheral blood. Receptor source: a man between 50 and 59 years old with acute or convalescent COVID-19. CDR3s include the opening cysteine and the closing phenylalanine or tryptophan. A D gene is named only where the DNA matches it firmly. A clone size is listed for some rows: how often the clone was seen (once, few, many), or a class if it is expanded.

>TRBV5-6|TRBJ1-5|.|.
CASSLRGKQPQHF
TGTGCCAGCAGCTTGAGGGGAAAACAGCCCCAGCATTTT
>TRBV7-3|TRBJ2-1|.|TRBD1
CASSLEGAVVYNEQFF
TGTGCCAGCAGCTTAGAGGGGGCGGTGGTCTACAATGAGCAGTTCTTC
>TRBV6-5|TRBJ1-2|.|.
CASSYSGDGYTF
TGTGCCAGCAGTTACTCCGGGGATGGCTACACCTTC
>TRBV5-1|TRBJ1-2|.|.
CASSWGTPNYGYTF
TGCGCCAGCAGCTGGGGGACACCGAACTATGGCTACACCTTC
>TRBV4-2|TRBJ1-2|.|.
CASSQDGVVFYGYTF
TGTGCCAGCAGCCAAGACGGGGTAGTTTTCTATGGCTACACCTTC
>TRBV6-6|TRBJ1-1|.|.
CASSSTGTFEAFF
TGTGCCAGCAGTTCCACTGGGACATTTGAAGCTTTCTTT
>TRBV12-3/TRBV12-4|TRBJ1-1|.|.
CASRYNTEAFF
TGTGCCAGCCGCTACAACACTGAAGCTTTCTTT
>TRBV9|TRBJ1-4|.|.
CASSVAPTATNEKLFF
TGTGCCAGCAGCGTAGCCCCCACGGCAACTAATGAAAAACTGTTTTTT
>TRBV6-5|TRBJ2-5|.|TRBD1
CASSLRRGLETQYF
TGTGCCAGCAGCCTACGCAGGGGGCTGGAGACCCAGTACTTC
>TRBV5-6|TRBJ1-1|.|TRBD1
CASSQRTGDTEAFF
TGTGCCAGCAGCCAACGGACAGGGGACACTGAAGCTTTCTTT
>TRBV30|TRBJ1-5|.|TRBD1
CAWSRPPWRAGGRQPQHF
TGTGCCTGGAGTCGGCCCCCCTGGAGGGCAGGGGGCCGACAGCCCCAGCATTTT
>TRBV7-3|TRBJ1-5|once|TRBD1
CASSLEPAGGSQPQHF
TGTGCCAGCAGCTTAGAGCCGGCAGGGGGAAGTCAGCCCCAGCATTTT
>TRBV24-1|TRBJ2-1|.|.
CATSDPGSHEQFF
TGTGCCACCAGTGACCCCGGGTCCCATGAGCAGTTCTTC
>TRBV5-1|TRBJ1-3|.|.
CASSLGAVLGNTIYF
TGCGCCAGCAGCTTGGGAGCGGTTCTTGGAAACACCATATATTTT
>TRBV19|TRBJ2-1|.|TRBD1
CASSIQGQGPGNEQFF
TGTGCCAGTAGTATTCAGGGACAGGGACCGGGAAATGAGCAGTTCTTC
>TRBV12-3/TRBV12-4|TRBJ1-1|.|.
CASSFGTGSAFF
TGTGCCAGCAGTTTCGGAACAGGGTCGGCTTTCTTT
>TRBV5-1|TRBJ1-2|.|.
CASSLGLNYGYTF
TGCGCCAGCAGCTTGGGCCTAAACTATGGCTACACCTTC
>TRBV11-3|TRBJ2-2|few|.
CASRPSGTKNTGELFF
TGTGCCAGCAGGCCTTCCGGGACAAAGAACACCGGGGAGCTGTTTTTT
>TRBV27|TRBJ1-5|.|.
CASSLRESNQPQHF
TGTGCCAGCAGTTTACGGGAGAGCAATCAGCCCCAGCATTTT
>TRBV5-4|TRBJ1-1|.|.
CASSFPKRAGYVNTEAFF
TGTGCCAGCAGCTTCCCCAAACGAGCGGGGTACGTGAACACTGAAGCTTTCTTT
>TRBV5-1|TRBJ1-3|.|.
CASSLDSGSGNTIYF
TGCGCCAGCAGCTTGGATTCAGGCTCTGGAAACACCATATATTTT
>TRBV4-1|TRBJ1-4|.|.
CASSQGRQANEKLFF
TGCGCCAGCAGCCAAGGGCGTCAGGCGAATGAAAAACTGTTTTTT
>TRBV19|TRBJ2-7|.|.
CASSEADRRISEQYF
TGTGCCAGTAGTGAGGCCGACAGGAGGATCTCCGAGCAGTACTTC
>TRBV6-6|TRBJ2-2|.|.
CASSLLVAGELFF
TGTGCCAGCAGTCTCCTAGTCGCCGGGGAGCTGTTTTTT
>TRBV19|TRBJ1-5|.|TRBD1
CASNRQGNGGNQPQHF
TGTGCCAGCAACAGACAGGGAAATGGGGGCAATCAGCCCCAGCATTTT
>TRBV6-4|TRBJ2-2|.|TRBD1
CASSDWNRGPGELFF
TGTGCCAGCAGTGACTGGAACAGGGGCCCCGGGGAGCTGTTTTTT
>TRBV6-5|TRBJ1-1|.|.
CASRWAQNTEAFF
TGTGCCAGCAGATGGGCCCAGAACACTGAAGCTTTCTTT
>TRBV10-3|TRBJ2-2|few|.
CAIGLSGSTGELFF
TGTGCCATCGGCCTGTCGGGGAGCACCGGGGAGCTGTTTTTT
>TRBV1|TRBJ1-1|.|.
CTSSQEGTEAFF
TGCACCAGCAGCCAGGAGGGCACTGAAGCTTTCTTT
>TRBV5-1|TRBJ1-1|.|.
CASSLGGQNTEAFF
TGCGCCAGCAGCTTGGGTGGGCAGAACACTGAAGCTTTCTTT
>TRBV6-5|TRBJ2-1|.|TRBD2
CASIQLAGGQNEQFF
TGTGCCAGCATTCAACTAGCGGGGGGGCAGAATGAGCAGTTCTTC
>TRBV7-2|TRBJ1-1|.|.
CASSRRERSTEAFF
TGTGCCAGCAGCAGGAGGGAAAGGAGCACTGAAGCTTTCTTT
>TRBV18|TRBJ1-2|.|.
CASSPQGGNNYGYTF
TGTGCCAGCTCACCACAGGGAGGGAATAACTATGGCTACACCTTC
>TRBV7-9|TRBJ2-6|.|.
CASIRLGIGANVLTF
TGTGCCAGCATTCGACTCGGGATTGGGGCCAACGTCCTGACTTTC
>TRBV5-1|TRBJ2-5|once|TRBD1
CASSPAGTGIDQETQYF
TGCGCCAGCAGCCCCGCCGGGACAGGGATAGATCAAGAGACCCAGTACTTC
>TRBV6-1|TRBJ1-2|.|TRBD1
CASSEEFRGNYGYTF
TGTGCCAGCAGTGAAGAGTTCAGGGGGAACTATGGCTACACCTTC
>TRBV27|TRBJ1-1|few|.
CASIIPGGNEAFF
TGTGCCAGCATAATTCCGGGGGGCAATGAAGCTTTCTTT
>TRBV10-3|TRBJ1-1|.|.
CAISETQTEAFF
TGTGCCATCAGTGAAACCCAGACTGAAGCTTTCTTT
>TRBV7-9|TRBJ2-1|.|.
CASSLGVGGMINEQFF
TGTGCCAGCAGCTTAGGAGTTGGAGGGATGATCAATGAGCAGTTCTTC
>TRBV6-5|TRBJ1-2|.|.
CASRREGLVPFGYTF
TGTGCCAGCCGCCGGGAGGGGTTGGTACCTTTCGGCTACACCTTC
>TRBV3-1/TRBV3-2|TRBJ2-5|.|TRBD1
CASSLTSLKTGLQETQYF
TGTGCCAGCAGCCTCACGTCCCTTAAGACAGGGCTCCAAGAGACCCAGTACTTC
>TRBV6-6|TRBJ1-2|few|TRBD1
CASSPMTGGYGYTF
TGTGCCAGCAGTCCAATGACAGGGGGCTATGGCTACACCTTC
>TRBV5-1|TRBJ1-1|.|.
CASSASLETEAFF
TGCGCCAGCAGCGCTAGCCTGGAGACTGAAGCTTTCTTT
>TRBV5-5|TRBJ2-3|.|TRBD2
CASSLSSGGSLATDTQYF
TGTGCCAGCAGCTTGAGTAGCGGGGGGTCGCTCGCCACAGATACGCAGTATTTT
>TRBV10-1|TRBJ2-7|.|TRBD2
CASSEGRGSSYEQYF
TGCGCCAGCAGTGAGGGGCGGGGGAGCTCCTACGAGCAGTACTTC
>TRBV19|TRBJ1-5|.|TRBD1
CASSIGTGRWPQHF
TGTGCCAGTAGTATTGGGACAGGGCGGTGGCCCCAGCATTTT
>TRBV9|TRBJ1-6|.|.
CASSSNSPLHF
TGTGCCAGCTCGTCTAATTCACCCCTCCACTTT
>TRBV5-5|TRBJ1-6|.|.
CASSLANSPLHF
TGTGCCAGCAGCTTGGCAAATTCACCCCTCCACTTT
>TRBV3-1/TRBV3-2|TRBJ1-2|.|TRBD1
CASSHPGQGDSGYTF
TGTGCCAGCAGCCACCCGGGACAGGGAGACTCTGGCTACACCTTC
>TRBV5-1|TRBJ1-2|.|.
CASSQHIQGYGYTF
TGCGCCAGCAGCCAACACATCCAGGGATATGGCTACACCTTC
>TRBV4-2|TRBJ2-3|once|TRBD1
CASSATGRSTDTQYF
TGTGCCAGCAGCGCGACAGGGAGAAGCACAGATACGCAGTATTTT
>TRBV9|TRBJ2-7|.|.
CASSPTSEAIGYEQYF
TGTGCCAGCAGCCCGACATCGGAGGCTATAGGATACGAGCAGTACTTC
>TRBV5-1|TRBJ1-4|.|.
CASSSRRGGDIGEKLFF
TGCGCCAGCAGCTCCCGCCGGGGGGGGGATATTGGGGAAAAACTGTTTTTT
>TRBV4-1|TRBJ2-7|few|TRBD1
CASSQEGGTGGRGEQYF
TGCGCCAGCAGCCAAGAAGGGGGGACAGGGGGACGTGGCGAGCAGTACTTC
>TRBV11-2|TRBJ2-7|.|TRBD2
CASLGGSGVSSYEQYF
TGTGCCAGCCTCGGTGGTAGCGGGGTAAGCTCCTACGAGCAGTACTTC
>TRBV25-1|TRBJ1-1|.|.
CASSAGSGTRGTEAFF
TGTGCCAGCAGTGCCGGAAGCGGGACCAGGGGCACTGAAGCTTTCTTT
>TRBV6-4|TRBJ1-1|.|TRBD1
CASSEEPGGAVEAFF
TGTGCCAGCAGTGAAGAGCCAGGGGGCGCGGTTGAAGCTTTCTTT
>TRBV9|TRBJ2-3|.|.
CASSVFVSSTDTQYF
TGTGCCAGCAGCGTTTTTGTTTCTAGCACAGATACGCAGTATTTT
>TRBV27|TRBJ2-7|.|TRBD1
CASSFDRDIAVYEQYF
TGTGCCAGCAGTTTTGACAGGGACATTGCGGTCTACGAGCAGTACTTC